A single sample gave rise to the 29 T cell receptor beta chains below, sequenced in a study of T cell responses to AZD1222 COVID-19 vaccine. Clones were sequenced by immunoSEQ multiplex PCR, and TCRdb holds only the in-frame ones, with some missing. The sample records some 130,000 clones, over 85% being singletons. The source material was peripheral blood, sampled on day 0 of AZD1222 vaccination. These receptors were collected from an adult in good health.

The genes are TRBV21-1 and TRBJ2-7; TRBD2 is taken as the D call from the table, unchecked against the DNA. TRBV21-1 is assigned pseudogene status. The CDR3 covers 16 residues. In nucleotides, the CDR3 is TGTGCCAGCAGCCCTCCCTGGAGCGGGACATCGGGCGAGCAGTACTTC. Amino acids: CASSPPWSGTSGEQYF.

CDR3 sequence: CASSHVDRLFSNQPQHF. In DNA form, the CDR3 reads TGCGCCAGCAGCCACGTTGACAGACTTTTTAGCAATCAGCCCCAGCATTTT. This chain connects TRBV4-1 to TRBJ1-5, with a possible D match to TRBD1 (5 bases). Germline V gene data show CDR1 as MGHRA and CDR2 as YSYEKL. The CDR3 is 17 residues long. Trimming took off 3 bases at V and 0 bases at J, with 15 bases between the two ends.

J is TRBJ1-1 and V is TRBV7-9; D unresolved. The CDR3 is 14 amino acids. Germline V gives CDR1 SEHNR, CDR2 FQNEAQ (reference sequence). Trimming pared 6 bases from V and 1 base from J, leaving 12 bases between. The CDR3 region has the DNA TGTGCCAGCAGACCACGGACGGGGAACACTGAAGCTTTCTTT. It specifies CASRPRTGNTEAFF.

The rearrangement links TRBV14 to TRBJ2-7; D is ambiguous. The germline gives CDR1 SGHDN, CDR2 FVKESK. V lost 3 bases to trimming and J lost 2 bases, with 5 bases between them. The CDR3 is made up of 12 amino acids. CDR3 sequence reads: CASSQKTYEQYF. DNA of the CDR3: TGTGCCAGCAGCCAGAAAACCTACGAGCAGTACTTC.

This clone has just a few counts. CDR3 bases: TGTGCCAGTAGTATCGGGACGAACACTGAAGCTTTCTTT. It encodes CASSIGTNTEAFF. V usage is TRBV19 and J usage is TRBJ1-1; D possibly corresponds to TRBD1 (5 bases). The CDR3 loop spans 13 amino acids. Trimming took off 3 bases at V and 1 base at J, with 6 bases between the two ends. Looked up from germline, CDR1 is LNHDA and CDR2 is SQIVND (reference sequence).

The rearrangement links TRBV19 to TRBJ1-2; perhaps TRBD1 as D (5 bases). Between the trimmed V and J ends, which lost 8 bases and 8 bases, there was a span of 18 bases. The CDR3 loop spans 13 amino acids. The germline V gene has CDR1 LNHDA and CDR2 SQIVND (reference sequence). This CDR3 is CASYDGTSRGYTF. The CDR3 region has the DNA TGTGCCAGTTACGACGGGACCTCTCGGGGCTACACCTTC.

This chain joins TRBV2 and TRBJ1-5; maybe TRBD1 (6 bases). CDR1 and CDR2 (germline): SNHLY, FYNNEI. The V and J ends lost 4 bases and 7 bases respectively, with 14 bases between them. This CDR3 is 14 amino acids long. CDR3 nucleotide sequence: TGTGCCAGCAGTGCCGAGTGGGGGCACCAGCCCCAGCATTTT. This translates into CASSAEWGHQPQHF. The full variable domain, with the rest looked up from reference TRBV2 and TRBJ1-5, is EPEVTQTPSHQVTQMGQEVILRCVPISNHLYFYWYRQILGQKVEFLVSFYNNEISEKSEIFDDQFSVERPDGSNFTLKIRSTKLEDSAMYFCASSAEWGHQPQHFGDGTRLSIL.

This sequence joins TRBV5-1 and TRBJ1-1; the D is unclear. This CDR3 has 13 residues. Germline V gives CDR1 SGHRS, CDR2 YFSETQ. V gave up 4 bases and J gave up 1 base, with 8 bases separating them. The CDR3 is CASSLTQNTEAFF. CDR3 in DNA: TGCGCCAGCAGCCTGACCCAGAACACTGAAGCTTTCTTT.

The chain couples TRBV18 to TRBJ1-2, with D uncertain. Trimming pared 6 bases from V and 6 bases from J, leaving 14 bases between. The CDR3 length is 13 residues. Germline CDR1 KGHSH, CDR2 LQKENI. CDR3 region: CASSRDQVDGYTF. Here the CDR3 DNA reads TGTGCCAGCTCCCGGGATCAAGTGGATGGCTACACCTTC.

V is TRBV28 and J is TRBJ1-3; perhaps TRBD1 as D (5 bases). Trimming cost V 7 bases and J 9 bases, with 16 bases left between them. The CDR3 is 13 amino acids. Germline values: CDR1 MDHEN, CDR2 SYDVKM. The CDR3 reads CASNLGTAATIYF. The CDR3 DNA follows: TGTGCCAGCAACCTGGGGACGGCCGCCACCATATATTTT.

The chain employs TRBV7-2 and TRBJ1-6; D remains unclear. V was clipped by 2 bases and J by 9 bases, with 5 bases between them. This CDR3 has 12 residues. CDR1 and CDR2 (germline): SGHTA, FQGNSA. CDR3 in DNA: TGTGCCAGCAGCTTAAAGGGTTCACCCCTCCACTTT. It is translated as CASSLKGSPLHF.

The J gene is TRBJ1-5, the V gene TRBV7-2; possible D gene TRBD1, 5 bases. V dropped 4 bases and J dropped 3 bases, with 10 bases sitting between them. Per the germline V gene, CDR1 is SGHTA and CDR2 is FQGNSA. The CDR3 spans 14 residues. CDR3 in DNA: TGTGCCAGCAGCTCCCCGGGACCCAATCAGCCCCAGCATTTT. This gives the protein CASSSPGPNQPQHF.

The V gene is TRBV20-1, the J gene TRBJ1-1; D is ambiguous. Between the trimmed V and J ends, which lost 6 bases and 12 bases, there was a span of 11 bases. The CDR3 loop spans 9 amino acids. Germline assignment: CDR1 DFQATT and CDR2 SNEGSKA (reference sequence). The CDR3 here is CSALPLPFF. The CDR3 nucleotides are TGCAGTGCGCTTCCACTCCCTTTCTTT.

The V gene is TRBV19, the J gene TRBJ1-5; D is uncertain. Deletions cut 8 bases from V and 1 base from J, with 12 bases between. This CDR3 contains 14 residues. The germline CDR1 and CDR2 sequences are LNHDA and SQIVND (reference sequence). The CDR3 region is CASDLQRSNQPQHF. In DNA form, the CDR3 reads TGTGCCAGTGACCTTCAAAGGAGCAATCAGCCCCAGCATTTT.

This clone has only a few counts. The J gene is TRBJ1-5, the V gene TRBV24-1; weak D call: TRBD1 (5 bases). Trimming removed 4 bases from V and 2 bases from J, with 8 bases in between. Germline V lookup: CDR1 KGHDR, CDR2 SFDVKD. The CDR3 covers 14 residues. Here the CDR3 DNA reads TGTGCCACCAGTGAGGGAGGGGGCAATCAGCCCCAGCATTTT. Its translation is CATSEGGGNQPQHF.

The CDR3 region is CASSRTYNEQFF. CDR3 sequence (DNA): TGTGCCAGCAGTCGGACCTACAATGAGCAGTTCTTC. The rearrangement uses TRBV6-5 and TRBJ2-1; D is undetermined. Trimming left V 5 bases short and J 2 bases short, with 4 bases between. The CDR3 covers 12 residues. Germline V gives CDR1 MNHEY, CDR2 SVGAGI.

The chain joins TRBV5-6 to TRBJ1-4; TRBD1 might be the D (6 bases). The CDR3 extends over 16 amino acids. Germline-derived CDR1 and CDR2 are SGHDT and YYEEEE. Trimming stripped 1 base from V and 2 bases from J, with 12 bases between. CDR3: CASSLRSTGTNEKLFF. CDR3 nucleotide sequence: TGTGCCAGCAGCTTGAGGTCGACAGGTACTAATGAAAAACTGTTTTTT.

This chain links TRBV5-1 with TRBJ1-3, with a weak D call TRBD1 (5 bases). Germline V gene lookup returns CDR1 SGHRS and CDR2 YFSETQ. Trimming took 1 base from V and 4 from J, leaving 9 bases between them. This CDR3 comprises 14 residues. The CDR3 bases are TGCGCCAGCAGCTTGCCAGGGTCAGGAAACACCATATATTTT. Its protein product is CASSLPGSGNTIYF.

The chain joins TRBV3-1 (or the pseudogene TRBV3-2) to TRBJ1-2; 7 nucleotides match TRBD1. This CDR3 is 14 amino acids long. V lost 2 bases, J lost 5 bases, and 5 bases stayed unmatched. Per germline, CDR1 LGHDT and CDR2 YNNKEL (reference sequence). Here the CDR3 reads CASSQKQGSYGYTF. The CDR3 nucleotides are TGTGCCAGCAGCCAAAAACAGGGGTCGTATGGCTACACCTTC.

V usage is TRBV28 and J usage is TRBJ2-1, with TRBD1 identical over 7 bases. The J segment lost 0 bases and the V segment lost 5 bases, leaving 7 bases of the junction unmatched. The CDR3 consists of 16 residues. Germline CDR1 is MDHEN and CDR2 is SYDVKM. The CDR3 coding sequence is TGTGCCAGCAGTCGTATTAGGGGGCCCTCCTACAATGAGCAGTTCTTC. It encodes CASSRIRGPSYNEQFF.

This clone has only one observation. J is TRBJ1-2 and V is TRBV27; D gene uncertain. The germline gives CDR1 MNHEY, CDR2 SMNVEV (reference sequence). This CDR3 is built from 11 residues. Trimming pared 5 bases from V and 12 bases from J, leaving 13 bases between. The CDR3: CASSDFIVNTF. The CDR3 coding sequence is TGTGCCAGCAGTGATTTCATAGTTAACACCTTC.

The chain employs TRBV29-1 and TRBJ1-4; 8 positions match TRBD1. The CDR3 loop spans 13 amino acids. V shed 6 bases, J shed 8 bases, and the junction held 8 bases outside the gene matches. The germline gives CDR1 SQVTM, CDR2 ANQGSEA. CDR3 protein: CSVETGVNEKLFF. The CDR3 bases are TGCAGCGTCGAGACAGGGGTTAACGAAAAACTGTTTTTT.

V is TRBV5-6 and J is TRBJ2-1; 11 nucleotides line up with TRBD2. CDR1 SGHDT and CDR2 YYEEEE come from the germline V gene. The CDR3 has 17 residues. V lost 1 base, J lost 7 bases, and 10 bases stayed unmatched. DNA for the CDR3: TGTGCCAGCAGCTTGCTTGGAGGGGCTAGCGGGAGGAATGAGCAGTTCTTC. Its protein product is CASSLLGGASGRNEQFF.

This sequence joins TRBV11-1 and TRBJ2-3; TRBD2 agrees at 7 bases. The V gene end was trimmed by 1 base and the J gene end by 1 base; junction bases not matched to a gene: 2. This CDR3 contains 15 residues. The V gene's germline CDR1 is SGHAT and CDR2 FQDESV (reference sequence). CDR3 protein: CASSLVAGGTDTQYF. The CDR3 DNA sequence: TGTGCCAGCAGCTTAGTTGCGGGAGGCACAGATACGCAGTATTTT. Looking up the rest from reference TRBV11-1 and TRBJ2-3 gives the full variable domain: EAEVAQSPRYKITEKSQAVAFWCDPISGHATLYWYRQILGQGPELLVQFQDESVVDDSQLPKDRFSAERLKGVDSTLKIQPAELGDSAMYLCASSLVAGGTDTQYFGPGTRLTVL.

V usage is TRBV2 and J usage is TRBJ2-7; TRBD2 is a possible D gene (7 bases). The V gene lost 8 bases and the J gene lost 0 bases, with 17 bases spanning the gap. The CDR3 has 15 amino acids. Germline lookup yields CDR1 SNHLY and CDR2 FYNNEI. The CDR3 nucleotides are TGTGCCAGCGGGGCGCGGGGGCTCCCCTCCTACGAGCAGTACTTC. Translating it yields CASGARGLPSYEQYF. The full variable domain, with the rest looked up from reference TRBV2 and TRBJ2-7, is EPEVTQTPSHQVTQMGQEVILRCVPISNHLYFYWYRQILGQKVEFLVSFYNNEISEKSEIFDDQFSVERPDGSNFTLKIRSTKLEDSAMYFCASGARGLPSYEQYFGPGTRLTVT.

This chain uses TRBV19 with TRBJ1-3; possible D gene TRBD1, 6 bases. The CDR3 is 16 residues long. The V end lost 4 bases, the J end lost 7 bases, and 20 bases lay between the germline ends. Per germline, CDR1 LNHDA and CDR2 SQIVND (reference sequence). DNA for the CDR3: TGTGCCAGTAGTAACACCCGACAGGCTCTGGGGAACACCATATATTTT. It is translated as CASSNTRQALGNTIYF.

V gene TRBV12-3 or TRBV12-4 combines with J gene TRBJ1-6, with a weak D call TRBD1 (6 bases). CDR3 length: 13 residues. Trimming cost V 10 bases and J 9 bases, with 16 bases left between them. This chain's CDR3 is CATKTGVGSPLHF. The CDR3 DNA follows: TGTGCCACCAAGACAGGCGTAGGTTCACCCCTCCACTTT.

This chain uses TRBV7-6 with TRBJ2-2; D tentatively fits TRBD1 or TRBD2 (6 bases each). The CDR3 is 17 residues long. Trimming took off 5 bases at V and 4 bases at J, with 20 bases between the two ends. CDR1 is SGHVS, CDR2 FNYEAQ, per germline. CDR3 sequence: CASSLTPRGRGTGELFF. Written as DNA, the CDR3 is TGTGCCAGCAGCCTGACCCCCCGGGGGCGCGGCACCGGGGAGCTGTTTTTT.

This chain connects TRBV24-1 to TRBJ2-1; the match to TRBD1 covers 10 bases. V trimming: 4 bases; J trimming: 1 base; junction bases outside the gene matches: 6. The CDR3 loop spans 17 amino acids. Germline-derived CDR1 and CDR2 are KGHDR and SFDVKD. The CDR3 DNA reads TGTGCCACCAGTGACGGAGACAGGGGGCGATCCTACAATGAGCAGTTCTTC. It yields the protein CATSDGDRGRSYNEQFF.